These 30 T cell receptor beta chains were all obtained from the same sample, sequenced in a study of blood T cell repertoires in COVID-19. TCRdb's copy holds only in-frame clones and misses some; the assay was immunoSEQ multiplex PCR. The repertoire consists of 300,000 to 450,000 clones, with 85% to 90% occurring once and the leading ten covering around 1%. The sample comprised PBMCs or T cells enriched from blood (not recorded which). The origin of the receptors is a young man who had recovered from COVID-19.

The chain employs TRBV5-1 and TRBJ2-7; D uncertain. The V and J ends lost 2 bases and 0 bases respectively, with 9 bases between them. From germline, CDR1 is SGHRS and CDR2 YFSETQ. The CDR3 spans 14 residues. CDR3 DNA: TGCGCCAGCAGCTTACAGTTCCACTCCTACGAGCAGTACTTC. Protein sequence: CASSLQFHSYEQYF.

V gene TRBV10-1 combines with J gene TRBJ1-2; D is undetermined. CDR3 length equals 13 residues. With 3 bases removed from V and 5 bases from J, the gap between germline ends came to 10 bases. The germline V gene has CDR1 WNHNN and CDR2 SYGVQD (reference sequence). The CDR3 DNA reads as TGCGCCAGCAGTGAAGAGGGCGAATATGGCTACACCTTC. Translating gives CASSEEGEYGYTF.

The V call is TRBV5-1, the J call TRBJ2-5; TRBD2 matches at 11 bases. This CDR3 contains 16 residues. V lost 0 bases to trimming and J lost 1 base; unmatched junction nucleotides: 2. The V gene's germline CDR1 is SGHRS and CDR2 YFSETQ. In DNA form, the CDR3 reads TGCGCCAGCAGCTTGGGACTAGCGGGGACCCAAGAGACCCAGTACTTC. This translates into CASSLGLAGTQETQYF.

This clone came up a few times. The rearrangement links TRBV5-5 to TRBJ2-1, with D possibly matching TRBD1 (5 bases). Germline V gives CDR1 SGHKS, CDR2 YYEKEE (reference sequence). The CDR3 loop spans 12 amino acids. Trimming stripped 0 bases from V and 15 bases from J, with 13 bases between. Written as DNA, the CDR3 is TGTGCCAGCAGCTTGGTGGGGCAGGGTTGGTTCTTC. Its translation is CASSLVGQGWFF.

This CDR3 reads CASSERGEKLFF. For the CDR3, the DNA is TGTGCCAGCAGTGAACGAGGCGAAAAACTGTTTTTT. The V call is TRBV6-1, the J call TRBJ1-4; D gene unclear. CDR3 length: 12 amino acids. Germline assignment: CDR1 MNHNS and CDR2 SASEGT. The V end lost 2 bases, the J end lost 8 bases, and 6 bases lay between the germline ends.

In DNA form, the CDR3 reads TGTGCCATCAGCCAGGGCCAGGAATTAAATCAGCCCCAGCATTTT. This sequence encodes CAISQGQELNQPQHF. The rearrangement joins TRBV10-3 to TRBJ1-5; TRBD1 is a possible D gene (5 bases). V was trimmed by 6 bases and J by 4 bases, leaving 16 bases between them. Germline V gene lookup returns CDR1 ENHRY and CDR2 SYGVKD. This CDR3 has 15 residues.

A few counts support this clone. The chain employs TRBV3-1 (or the pseudogene TRBV3-2) and TRBJ2-4, with a tentative D call TRBD1 (6 bases). The germline V gene has CDR1 LGHDT and CDR2 YNNKEL (reference sequence). This CDR3 region has 15 residues. V lost 1 base to trimming and J lost 2 bases, with 9 bases between them. The CDR3 protein is CASSQGTGPKNIQYF. The CDR3 DNA sequence: TGTGCCAGCAGCCAAGGAACAGGGCCCAAAAACATTCAGTACTTC.

This chain joins TRBV6-1 and TRBJ1-2; D gene uncertain. Germline V lookup: CDR1 MNHNS, CDR2 SASEGT. Between the trimmed V and J ends, which lost 0 bases and 1 base, there was a span of 6 bases. This CDR3 is built from 14 residues. CDR3 region: CASSEALLNYGYTF. CDR3 DNA: TGTGCCAGCAGTGAAGCGCTACTTAACTATGGCTACACCTTC.

This rearrangement joins TRBV5-1 to TRBJ2-2; the match to TRBD2 covers 7 bases. CDR3 size: 16 residues. V trimming: 1 base; J trimming: 6 bases; junction bases outside the gene matches: 9. Germline V gives CDR1 SGHRS, CDR2 YFSETQ. CDR3 nucleotides: TGCGCCAGCAGCTTGTTCGTGGCGGGGGAGCCCGGGGAGCTGTTTTTT. This gives the protein CASSLFVAGEPGELFF.

The chain carries TRBV5-4 and TRBJ2-7; D is undetermined. The CDR3 extends over 14 amino acids. V was shortened by 0 bases and J by 5 bases, with 12 bases between the two germline ends. Per the germline V gene, CDR1 is SGHNT and CDR2 is YYREEE (reference sequence). CDR3 DNA sequence: TGTGCCAGCAGCTTGGACTATCGTAGCAACGAGCAGTACTTC. Translating it yields CASSLDYRSNEQYF.

V usage is TRBV7-3 and J usage is TRBJ2-2; D remains ambiguous. The CDR3 has 15 residues. V dropped 1 base and J dropped 5 bases, with 11 bases sitting between them. Germline assignment: CDR1 SGHTA and CDR2 FQGTGA. In nucleotides, the CDR3 is TGTGCCAGCAGCTTAATTACCCACCGGACCGGGGAGCTGTTTTTT. It translates to CASSLITHRTGELFF. The variable domain in full, completed from reference TRBV7-3 and TRBJ2-2, reads GAGVSQTPSNKVTEKGKYVELRCDPISGHTALYWYRQSLGQGPEFLIYFQGTGAADDSGLPNDRFFAVRPEGSVSTLKIQRTERGDSAVYLCASSLITHRTGELFFGEGSRLTVL.

The rearrangement uses TRBV1 and TRBJ2-1; TRBD2 is the table's D call, not checked against the DNA. TRBV1 is an annotated pseudogene. The CDR3 sequence is 15 residues long. The CDR3 nucleotides are TGCACCAGCAGCCAATGCGGGAGCTCCTACAATGAGCAGTTCTTC. It codes for CTSSQCGSSYNEQFF.

The V and J genes are TRBV6-1 and TRBJ2-7, with 7 bases matching TRBD1. The CDR3 extends over 13 amino acids. Looked up from germline, CDR1 is MNHNS and CDR2 is SASEGT. After removal of 2 bases from V and 3 bases from J, the junction contained 1 base not matched to a gene. The CDR3 sequence: CASSEQGDYEQYF. In nucleotides, the CDR3 is TGTGCCAGCAGTGAACAGGGGGACTACGAGCAGTACTTC.

The chain couples TRBV7-3 to TRBJ2-1; no reliable D call. Trimming removed 1 base at V and 5 bases at J, with 12 bases between. This CDR3 has 15 amino acids. The germline gives CDR1 SGHTA, CDR2 FQGTGA. The CDR3 region has the DNA TGTGCCAGCAGCTTAAGCGGTCGCCCGGACAATGAGCAGTTCTTC. It encodes CASSLSGRPDNEQFF. Supplemented by reference TRBV7-3 and TRBJ2-1, the full variable domain reads GAGVSQTPSNKVTEKGKYVELRCDPISGHTALYWYRQSLGQGPEFLIYFQGTGAADDSGLPNDRFFAVRPEGSVSTLKIQRTERGDSAVYLCASSLSGRPDNEQFFGPGTRLTVL.

J is TRBJ2-3 and V is TRBV10-1, with a tentative D call TRBD1 (5 bases). Trimming took off 3 bases at V and 5 bases at J, with 9 bases between the two ends. Looked up from germline, CDR1 is WNHNN and CDR2 is SYGVQD (reference sequence). This CDR3 is 13 amino acids long. CDR3 in amino acids: CASSDWTQDTQYF. CDR3 sequence (DNA): TGCGCCAGCAGTGACTGGACACAAGATACGCAGTATTTT.

V is TRBV20-1 and J is TRBJ1-2; D gene ambiguous. Germline loops: CDR1 DFQATT, CDR2 SNEGSKA (reference sequence). The V end lost 1 base, the J end lost 9 bases, and 9 bases lay between the germline ends. This CDR3 is 11 amino acids long. The CDR3 sequence: CSARAGIRYTF. For the CDR3, the DNA is TGCAGTGCTAGAGCAGGTATTCGCTACACCTTC.

The chain employs TRBV4-2 and TRBJ2-2; 7 nucleotides match TRBD2. This CDR3 is 17 amino acids long. V lost 0 bases to trimming and J lost 4 bases; unmatched junction nucleotides: 8. The germline V gene has CDR1 LGHNA and CDR2 YNFKEQ. The CDR3 region has the DNA TGTGCCAGCAGCCAAGATGTCACTAGCGCGGGCACCGGGGAGCTGTTTTTT. Translating it yields CASSQDVTSAGTGELFF.

V is TRBV6-5 and J is TRBJ1-4, with no clear D. The V and J ends lost 5 bases and 0 bases respectively, with 7 bases between them. CDR3 size: 14 residues. Germline V gene sequence: CDR1 MNHEY, CDR2 SVGAGI. CDR3 DNA: TGTGCCAGCAGTCTAAGTGCAACTAATGAAAAACTGTTTTTT. Its protein is CASSLSATNEKLFF.

The chain combines TRBV6-5 with TRBJ1-2, with TRBD1 identical over 8 bases. This CDR3 spans 13 amino acids. The germline CDR1 and CDR2 sequences are MNHEY and SVGAGI. The ends lost 6 bases at V and 10 bases at J; junction bases unmatched: 10. CDR3 sequence reads: CASSYDRGSDYTF. For the CDR3, the DNA is TGTGCCAGCAGCTATGACAGGGGATCGGACTACACCTTC.

The chain is built from TRBV7-2 and TRBJ2-1; D is possibly TRBD2 (6 bases). The CDR3 length is 18 residues. Trimming stripped 2 bases from V and 2 bases from J, with 19 bases between. Germline CDR1 reads SGHTA; CDR2 reads FQGNSA. The CDR3: CASSLKPLGGVAYNEQFF. The DNA for the CDR3 is TGTGCCAGCAGCTTAAAACCCCTCGGCGGGGTTGCCTACAATGAGCAGTTCTTC.

The rearrangement joins TRBV19 to TRBJ1-1, with unresolved D. CDR1 and CDR2 from the germline V gene are LNHDA and SQIVND (reference sequence). The V and J ends lost 1 base and 4 bases respectively, with 10 bases between them. The CDR3 length is 14 residues. CDR3 bases: TGTGCCAGTAGTATAGTGCGGGGTAGCACTGAAGCTTTCTTT. The encoded protein is CASSIVRGSTEAFF.

The rearrangement joins TRBV2 to TRBJ2-5; 7 nucleotides match TRBD2. The CDR3 loop spans 15 amino acids. J gave up 0 bases and V 6 bases, and 7 bases lay outside the gene matches. Germline V gives CDR1 SNHLY, CDR2 FYNNEI. CDR3 region: CASRQSGVYQETQYF. CDR3 DNA: TGTGCCAGCAGACAAAGCGGGGTGTACCAAGAGACCCAGTACTTC.

This chain uses TRBV7-3 with TRBJ2-7, with D possibly TRBD2 on 5 matching bases. V shed 1 base and J shed 1 base, with 11 bases lying between them. In germline, CDR1 is SGHTA, CDR2 FQGTGA. The CDR3 extends over 15 amino acids. CDR3 DNA sequence: TGTGCCAGCAGCTTAAACGGGAAAGGGTCCTACGAGCAGTACTTC. Its protein is CASSLNGKGSYEQYF.

This clone was seen once. The rearrangement joins TRBV2 to TRBJ2-1; 7 bases match TRBD2. This CDR3 has 14 residues. Germline-derived CDR1 and CDR2 are SNHLY and FYNNEI. Trimming removed 5 bases from V and 3 bases from J; junction bases left unmatched: 4. In DNA form, the CDR3 reads TGTGCCAGCAGTCCTGGACTAGACTACAATGAGCAGTTCTTC. Protein sequence: CASSPGLDYNEQFF.

J is TRBJ1-5 and V is TRBV4-1; TRBD1 is a possible D gene (6 bases). This CDR3 spans 16 amino acids. Germline CDR1 MGHRA, CDR2 YSYEKL. V lost 5 bases and J lost 4, with 18 bases in between. The DNA of the CDR3 is TGCGCCAGCAGCTCTCCCCACGGCCAGGGGAATCAGCCCCAGCATTTT. It is translated as CASSSPHGQGNQPQHF.

The chain couples TRBV28 to TRBJ2-7; 8 bases are a match to TRBD1. The CDR3 runs 14 residues. V trimming: 4 bases; J trimming: 4 bases; junction bases outside the gene matches: 6. Germline V lookup: CDR1 MDHEN, CDR2 SYDVKM. CDR3 sequence: CASSSGTGVYEQYF. The CDR3 DNA reads as TGTGCCAGCAGTTCCGGGACAGGAGTTTACGAGCAGTACTTC.

For this clone: The sample has other DNA sequences that encode this CDR3 too. The chain has TRBV4-1 and TRBJ1-5, with a weak D call TRBD1 (6 bases). The V gene's germline CDR1 is MGHRA and CDR2 YSYEKL. Trimming cost V 0 bases and J 4 bases, with 7 bases left between them. This CDR3 comprises 14 residues. The chain's CDR3 is CASSQETGNQPQHF. In nucleotides, the CDR3 is TGCGCCAGCAGCCAAGAAACAGGGAATCAGCCCCAGCATTTT.

The gene calls are TRBV3-1 (or the pseudogene TRBV3-2) and TRBJ1-6, with TRBD1 as a possible D gene (5 bases). The CDR3 is 15 amino acids. The germline V gene has CDR1 LGHDT and CDR2 YNNKEL (reference sequence). V dropped 0 bases and J dropped 6 bases, with 9 bases sitting between them. The CDR3: CASSQDSTANSPLHF. The CDR3 coding sequence is TGTGCCAGCAGCCAAGATTCGACAGCTAATTCACCCCTCCACTTT.

V is TRBV11-2 and J is TRBJ2-3; D may be TRBD2 (6 bases). Trimming shortened V by 0 bases and J by 3 bases, and 19 bases separated the two germline ends. The germline CDR1 and CDR2 sequences are SGHAT and FQNNGV. The CDR3 spans 18 residues. The CDR3 coding sequence is TGTGCCAGCAGCTTAGATCCCTTTGGTGGGAGGCGAACAGATACGCAGTATTTT. It yields the protein CASSLDPFGGRRTDTQYF.

V gene TRBV19 combines with J gene TRBJ1-1; D is perhaps TRBD1 (5 bases). Trimming removed 5 bases from V and 4 bases from J, with 8 bases in between. The CDR3 runs 12 residues. The germline V gene has CDR1 LNHDA and CDR2 SQIVND (reference sequence). The CDR3 here is CASSRDSTEAFF. CDR3 nucleotides: TGTGCCAGTAGTCGGGACTCCACTGAAGCTTTCTTT.